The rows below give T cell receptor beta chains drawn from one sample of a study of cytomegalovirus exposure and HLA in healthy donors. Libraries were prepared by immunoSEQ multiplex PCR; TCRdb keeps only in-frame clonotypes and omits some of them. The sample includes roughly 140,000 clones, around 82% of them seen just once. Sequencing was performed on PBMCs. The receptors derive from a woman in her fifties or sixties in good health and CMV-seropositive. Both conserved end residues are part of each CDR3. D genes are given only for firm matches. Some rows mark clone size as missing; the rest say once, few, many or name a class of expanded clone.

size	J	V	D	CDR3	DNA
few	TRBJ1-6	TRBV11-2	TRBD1	CASSLVGQGNSPLHF	TGTGCCAGCAGCTTAGTTGGACAGGGGAATTCACCCCTCCACTTT
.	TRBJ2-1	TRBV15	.	CATREYNEQFF	TGTGCCACCAGGGAGTACAATGAGCAGTTCTTC
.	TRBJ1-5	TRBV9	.	CASSPDSSNQPQHF	TGTGCCAGCAGCCCGGACAGTTCGAATCAGCCCCAGCATTTT
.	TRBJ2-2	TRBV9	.	CASSVARDTGELFF	TGTGCCAGCAGCGTAGCTCGTGACACCGGGGAGCTGTTTTTT
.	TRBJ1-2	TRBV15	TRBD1	CATSKQGGGYTF	TGTGCCACCAGCAAACAGGGGGGAGGCTACACCTTC
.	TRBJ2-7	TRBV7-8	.	CASSPHYEQYF	TGTGCCAGCAGCCCCCACTACGAGCAGTACTTC
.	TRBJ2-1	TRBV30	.	CAWSKTPEQFF	TGTGCCTGGAGTAAAACTCCGGAGCAGTTCTTC
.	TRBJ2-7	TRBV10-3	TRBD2	CATSAGADYEQYF	TGTGCCACCTCAGCGGGAGCAGACTACGAGCAGTACTTC
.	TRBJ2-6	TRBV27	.	CATAVSDLAGANVLTF	TGTGCCACCGCCGTCTCGGACTTAGCTGGGGCCAACGTCCTGACTTTC
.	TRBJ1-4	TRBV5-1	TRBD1	CASSKDRAYEKLFF	TGCGCCAGCAGTAAGGACAGGGCTTATGAAAAACTGTTTTTT
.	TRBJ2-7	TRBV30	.	CAWTSTGADYEQYF	TGTGCCTGGACTTCGACTGGGGCGGACTACGAGCAGTACTTC
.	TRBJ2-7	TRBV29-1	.	CSVEVRKRSVYEQYF	TGCAGCGTTGAGGTCAGGAAAAGATCCGTCTACGAGCAGTACTTC
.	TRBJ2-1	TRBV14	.	CASTPITSNEQFF	TGTGCCAGCACCCCGATAACTTCCAATGAGCAGTTCTTC
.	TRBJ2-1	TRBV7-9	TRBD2	CASSSRLAANNEQFF	TGTGCCAGCAGCTCCCGACTAGCGGCAAACAATGAGCAGTTCTTC
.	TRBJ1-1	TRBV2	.	CASSETSNTEAFF	TGTGCCAGCAGTGAAACTTCGAACACTGAAGCTTTCTTT
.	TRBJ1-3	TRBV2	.	CASSGTSGDGNTIYF	TGTGCCAGCAGTGGCACCTCAGGGGACGGAAACACCATATATTTT
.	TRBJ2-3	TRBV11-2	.	CASSPGITDTQYF	TGTGCCAGCAGCCCCGGTATCACAGATACACAGTATTTT
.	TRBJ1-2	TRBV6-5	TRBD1	CASSYPGGGSYGYTF	TGTGCCAGCAGTTACCCAGGGGGAGGATCATATGGCTACACCTTC
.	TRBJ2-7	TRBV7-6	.	CASSMDYFAEQYF	TGTGCCAGCAGCATGGACTATTTCGCTGAGCAGTACTTC
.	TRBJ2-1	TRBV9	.	CASGQHPLRDSYNEQFF	TGTGCCAGCGGACAACACCCACTTAGGGACTCCTACAATGAGCAGTTCTTC
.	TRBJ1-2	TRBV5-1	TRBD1	CASSLQGAESYGYTF	TGCGCCAGCAGCTTACAGGGGGCAGAATCCTATGGCTACACCTTC
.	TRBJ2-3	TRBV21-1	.	CASSKWEGLAGGHPDTQYF	TGTGCCAGCAGCAAATGGGAGGGACTAGCGGGGGGGCACCCAGATACGCAGTATTTT
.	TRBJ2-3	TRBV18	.	CASSPPGHNTDTQYF	TGTGCCAGCTCACCGCCGGGACATAACACAGATACGCAGTATTTT
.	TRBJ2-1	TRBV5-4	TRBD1	CASSPGQGAYNEQFF	TGTGCCAGCAGCCCGGGACAGGGAGCCTACAATGAGCAGTTCTTC
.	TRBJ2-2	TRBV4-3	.	CASSQESYRLSNTGELFF	TGCGCCAGCAGCCAAGAATCCTACCGATTAAGCAACACCGGGGAGCTGTTTTTT
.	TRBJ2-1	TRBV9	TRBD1	CASSEGTVTYNEQFF	TGTGCCAGCAGCGAGGGGACAGTGACCTACAATGAGCAGTTCTTC
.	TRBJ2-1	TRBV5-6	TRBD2	CASSLAPGLAADEQFF	TGTGCCAGCAGCTTGGCCCCAGGACTAGCCGCCGATGAGCAGTTCTTC
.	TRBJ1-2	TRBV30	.	CAWSVPRGPGYTF	TGTGCCTGGAGTGTACCCAGGGGCCCTGGCTACACCTTC
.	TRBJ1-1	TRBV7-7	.	CASSLAAGANTEAFF	TGTGCCAGCAGCTTAGCCGCAGGGGCGAACACTGAAGCTTTCTTT
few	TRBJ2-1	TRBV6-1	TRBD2	CASSPSQRGVNEQFF	TGTGCCAGCAGCCCTTCGCAGCGGGGAGTTAATGAGCAGTTCTTC
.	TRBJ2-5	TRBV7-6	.	CASSPPTGTQYF	TGTGCCAGCAGCCCACCCACGGGGACCCAGTACTTC
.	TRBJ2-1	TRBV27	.	CASSWARYNEQFF	TGTGCCAGCAGTTGGGCACGGTACAATGAGCAGTTCTTC
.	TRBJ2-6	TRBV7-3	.	CASSLPSSGANVLTF	TGTGCCAGCAGCTTACCGAGCTCTGGGGCCAACGTCCTGACTTTC
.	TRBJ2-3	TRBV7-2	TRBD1	CASSLGQGSTDTQYF	TGTGCCAGCAGCTTAGGACAGGGGTCCACAGATACGCAGTATTTT
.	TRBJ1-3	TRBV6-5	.	CASSIDRTSGNTIYF	TGTGCCAGCAGTATAGACAGGACCTCTGGAAACACCATATATTTT
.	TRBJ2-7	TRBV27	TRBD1	CASSKGQGLSYEQYF	TGTGCCAGCAGTAAAGGACAGGGTTTGTCCTACGAGCAGTACTTC
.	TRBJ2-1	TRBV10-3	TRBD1	CAISEPKGQGWNEQFF	TGTGCCATCAGTGAGCCAAAGGGACAGGGTTGGAATGAGCAGTTCTTC
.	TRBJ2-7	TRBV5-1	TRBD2	CASSSSGGSSYEQYF	TGCGCCAGCAGCTCTAGCGGGGGGAGCTCCTACGAGCAGTACTTC
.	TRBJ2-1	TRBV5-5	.	CASSLPRGSEQFF	TGTGCCAGCAGCTTGCCCAGGGGAAGCGAGCAGTTCTTC
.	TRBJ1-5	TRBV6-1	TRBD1	CASRTGGVQPQHF	TGTGCCAGCAGGACAGGGGGGGTTCAGCCCCAGCATTTT
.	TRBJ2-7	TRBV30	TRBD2	CAWSIAGGLYEQYF	TGTGCCTGGAGTATAGCGGGGGGGCTCTACGAGCAGTACTTC
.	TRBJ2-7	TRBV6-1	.	CASSEGGAKYEQYF	TGTGCCAGCAGTGAAGGGGGCGCTAAATACGAGCAGTACTTC
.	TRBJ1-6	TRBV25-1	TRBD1	CASSGTGDNSPLHF	TGTGCCAGCAGTGGGACAGGGGATAATTCACCCCTCCACTTT
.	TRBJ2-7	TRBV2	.	CASSERGGWPKFYEQYF	TGTGCCAGCAGTGAGAGGGGAGGATGGCCAAAATTCTACGAGCAGTACTTC
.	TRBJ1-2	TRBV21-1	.	CASSADGYTF	TGTGCCAGCAGCGCGGATGGCTACACCTTC
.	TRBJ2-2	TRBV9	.	CASSDAVANTGELFF	TGTGCCAGCAGCGACGCGGTGGCCAACACCGGGGAGCTGTTTTTT
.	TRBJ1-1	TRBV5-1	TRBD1	CASSPPQGQPIFF	TGCGCCAGCAGCCCCCCCCAGGGACAGCCCATTTTCTTT
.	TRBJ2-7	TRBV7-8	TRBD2	CASSSGGGAQYF	TGTGCCAGCAGCTCGGGAGGGGGAGCGCAGTACTTC